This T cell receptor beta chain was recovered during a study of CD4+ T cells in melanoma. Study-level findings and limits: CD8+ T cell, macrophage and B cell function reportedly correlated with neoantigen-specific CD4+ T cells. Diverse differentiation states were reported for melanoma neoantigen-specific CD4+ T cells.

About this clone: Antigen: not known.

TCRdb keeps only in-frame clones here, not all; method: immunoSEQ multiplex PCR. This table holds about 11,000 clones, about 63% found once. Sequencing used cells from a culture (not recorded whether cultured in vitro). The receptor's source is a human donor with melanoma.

The CDR3 bases are TGTGCCAGCAGTTCTTACACCGGGGAGCTGTTTTTT. Protein product: CASSSYTGELFF. The rearrangement links TRBV6-6 to TRBJ2-2; no definite D call. V lost 4 bases and J lost 3, with 3 bases in between. The CDR3 loop spans 12 amino acids. Germline loops: CDR1 MNHNY, CDR2 SVGAGI (reference sequence).